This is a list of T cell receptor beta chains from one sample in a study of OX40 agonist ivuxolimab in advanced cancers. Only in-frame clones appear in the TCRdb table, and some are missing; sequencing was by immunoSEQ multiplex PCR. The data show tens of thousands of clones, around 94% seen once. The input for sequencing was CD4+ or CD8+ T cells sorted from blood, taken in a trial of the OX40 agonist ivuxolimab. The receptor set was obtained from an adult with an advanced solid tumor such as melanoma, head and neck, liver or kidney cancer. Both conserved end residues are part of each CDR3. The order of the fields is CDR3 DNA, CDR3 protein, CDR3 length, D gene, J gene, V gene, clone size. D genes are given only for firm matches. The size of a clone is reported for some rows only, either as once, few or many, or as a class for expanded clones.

TGTGCCAGCAGTGTATTCAGGCCCTCCTACAATGAGCAGTTCTTC CASSVFRPSYNEQFF 15 . TRBJ2-1 TRBV27 .
TGTGCCAGCAGCTTAGTTACAGGGATGGTTAACTATGGCTACACCTTC CASSLVTGMVNYGYTF 16 . TRBJ1-2 TRBV7-2 .
TGTGCCAGCAGCGCGACCGGGGCTGAAGCTTTCTTT CASSATGAEAFF 12 . TRBJ1-1 TRBV7-9 .
TGTGCCAGCAAAGACAGGAGCTTGATCGGGGAGCTGTTTTTT CASKDRSLIGELFF 14 . TRBJ2-2 TRBV28 .
TGCGCCAGCAGCCTGGACTCCACCCAGGAGCAGTACTTC CASSLDSTQEQYF 13 . TRBJ2-7 TRBV4-1 .
TGTGCCAGCAGCCTACAGGGAGGCCGAACTGAAGCTTTCTTT CASSLQGGRTEAFF 14 . TRBJ1-1 TRBV6-5 .
TGTGCCAGCAGCAAAGCCCAGCGCGGGGGGGCCCACGAGCAGTACTTC CASSKAQRGGAHEQYF 16 . TRBJ2-7 TRBV21-1 .
TGCGCCAGCAGCCAAGATAGAGGCAGCTACGAGCAGTACTTC CASSQDRGSYEQYF 14 . TRBJ2-7 TRBV4-3 .
TGTGCCAGCATGGACGGCGGCTACGAGCAGTACTTC CASMDGGYEQYF 12 . TRBJ2-7 TRBV6-5 .
TGTGCCAGCAGCTGGGACTGGGGGGGCTACACCTTC CASSWDWGGYTF 12 . TRBJ1-2 TRBV5-4 .
TGCGCCAGCAGCCAAGTGGTGTGGGACAGACGCCATACGCAGTATTTT CASSQVVWDRRHTQYF 16 TRBD1 TRBJ2-3 TRBV4-1 .
TGCGCCAGCAGCTTGGGGGACCCAAAAAACACTGAAGCTTTCTTT CASSLGDPKNTEAFF 15 . TRBJ1-1 TRBV5-1 .
TGTGCCAGCAGCTTGTACCAGGGCTACGAGCAGTACTTC CASSLYQGYEQYF 13 . TRBJ2-7 TRBV5-6 once
TGTGCCAGTAGTATGAGACGAGCTTACTACGAGCAGTACTTC CASSMRRAYYEQYF 14 . TRBJ2-7 TRBV19 .
TGTGCCAGCAGCCATGGACCTGGAAACACCATATATTTT CASSHGPGNTIYF 13 . TRBJ1-3 TRBV7-9 .
TGTGCCAGCAGCGCCCAGAGCTCCTACGAGCAGTACTTC CASSAQSSYEQYF 13 . TRBJ2-7 TRBV9 .
TGTGCCAGCAGTTCGATAGGACAGGGGGAGGCAGATACGCAGTATTTT CASSSIGQGEADTQYF 16 TRBD1 TRBJ2-3 TRBV7-9 .
TGTGCTAGTGGTTTGGGCACGGGCGCAACTAATGAAAAACTGTTTTTT CASGLGTGATNEKLFF 16 . TRBJ1-4 TRBV12-5 .
TGTGCCAGCAGTCGCCTGATGGGTAATGAGCAGTTCTTC CASSRLMGNEQFF 13 . TRBJ2-1 TRBV6-5 .
TGTGCCAGCAGTGAACAGGGCAGCGGGGGGATGAACACTGAAGCTTTCTTT CASSEQGSGGMNTEAFF 17 . TRBJ1-1 TRBV6-1 .
TGTGCCAGCAGCTTGACAGACGACACTAATTCACCCCTCCACTTT CASSLTDDTNSPLHF 15 . TRBJ1-6 TRBV5-5 .
TGCGCCAGCAGGGGGGACAGCCGGGTTGATACGCAGTATTTT CASRGDSRVDTQYF 14 TRBD1 TRBJ2-3 TRBV10-2 .
TGTGCCAGCAGTTTACCGGGACAACTACCCCCTGAAGCTTTCTTT CASSLPGQLPPEAFF 15 . TRBJ1-1 TRBV28 once
TGTGCCAGTAGTATTTTTCACCGAGCAACTAATGAAAAACTGTTTTTT CASSIFHRATNEKLFF 16 . TRBJ1-4 TRBV19 .
TGTGCCAGCAGCCAAGATTGGTCGACAGGGGGCAGGTTAGACACCGGGGAGCTGTTTTTT CASSQDWSTGGRLDTGELFF 20 TRBD1 TRBJ2-2 TRBV4-2 .
TGTGCCAGCAGCTCGGCCGGACAGGGGACTACCGGGCGTCCCCTCCACTTT CASSSAGQGTTGRPLHF 17 TRBD1 TRBJ1-6 TRBV7-2 .
TGTGCCAGCACAAAAGAGGGGGTGATGAACACTGAAGCTTTCTTT CASTKEGVMNTEAFF 15 . TRBJ1-1 TRBV7-6 .
TGTGCCAGTAGTATAACCGAGTTGGGCACTGAAGCTTTCTTT CASSITELGTEAFF 14 . TRBJ1-1 TRBV19 .
TGTGCCAGTACCTTTAGGACGGTGAACACTGAAGCTTTCTTT CASTFRTVNTEAFF 14 . TRBJ1-1 TRBV19 .
TGTGCCAGCAGCTTAGAGGGGGCACCTCCCTCGACTGAAGCTTTCTTT CASSLEGAPPSTEAFF 16 TRBD1 TRBJ1-1 TRBV7-2 .
TGTGCCAGCAGCTTTTTAGCGGGGGCCTACGAGCAGTACTTC CASSFLAGAYEQYF 14 TRBD2 TRBJ2-7 TRBV5-5 .
TGTGCCATCAGTGACGGGGGGCTTGGTGAAAAACTGTTTTTT CAISDGGLGEKLFF 14 . TRBJ1-4 TRBV10-3 .
TGTGCCAGCAGTTCGACAGGGTCGACCTATAATTCACCCCTCCACTTT CASSSTGSTYNSPLHF 16 TRBD1 TRBJ1-6 TRBV28 .
TGTGCCAGCAGGCCCCTACTAGGGTCTGGTTCACCCCTCCACTTT CASRPLLGSGSPLHF 15 . TRBJ1-6 TRBV27 .
TGTGCCAGCAGGGCCGGGACATACTCCTACGAGCAGTACTTC CASRAGTYSYEQYF 14 . TRBJ2-7 TRBV28 .
TGTGCCAGTAGTATTCCTAACAGGGGGCCGGATGAGCAGTTCTTC CASSIPNRGPDEQFF 15 TRBD1 TRBJ2-1 TRBV19 .
TGTGCCAGCAGTACTCTCGGGGGGCAGCCCCAGCATTTT CASSTLGGQPQHF 13 . TRBJ1-5 TRBV6-5 .
TGTGCCAGCGGGACAGGGGACTCCTACGAGCAGTACTTC CASGTGDSYEQYF 13 TRBD1 TRBJ2-7 TRBV2 .
TGTGCCAGCAGCTTAGCGGGTGGACTACCCGAGCAGTACTTC CASSLAGGLPEQYF 14 . TRBJ2-7 TRBV5-4 .
TGTGCCAGTAGTAGGACAGGTAACACCGGGGAGCTGTTTTTT CASSRTGNTGELFF 14 TRBD1 TRBJ2-2 TRBV19 .
TGTGCCAGCTCACCGCTCACTAGCCCAGGGCAAGAGACCCAGTACTTC CASSPLTSPGQETQYF 16 . TRBJ2-5 TRBV18 .
TGTGCCAGCAGCTTAATGCCTAGCGGGGGCCGGGGCACAGATACGCAGTATTTT CASSLMPSGGRGTDTQYF 18 TRBD2 TRBJ2-3 TRBV7-6 .
TGTGCCAGCAGTGATAGAGACAGTTACGAGCAGTACTTC CASSDRDSYEQYF 13 . TRBJ2-7 TRBV6-1 .
TGTGCCAGCAGCTTACCAGACTTGCGAACCTACGAGCAGTACTTC CASSLPDLRTYEQYF 15 . TRBJ2-7 TRBV7-8 .
TGTGCCAGCAGCTACCGACAGGGAATATACAATGAGCAGTTCTTC CASSYRQGIYNEQFF 15 TRBD1 TRBJ2-1 TRBV7-2 .
TGTGCTAGTGGGGGACAGCCGGTTTATAGCAATCAGCCCCAGCATTTT CASGGQPVYSNQPQHF 16 TRBD1 TRBJ1-5 TRBV12-5 once